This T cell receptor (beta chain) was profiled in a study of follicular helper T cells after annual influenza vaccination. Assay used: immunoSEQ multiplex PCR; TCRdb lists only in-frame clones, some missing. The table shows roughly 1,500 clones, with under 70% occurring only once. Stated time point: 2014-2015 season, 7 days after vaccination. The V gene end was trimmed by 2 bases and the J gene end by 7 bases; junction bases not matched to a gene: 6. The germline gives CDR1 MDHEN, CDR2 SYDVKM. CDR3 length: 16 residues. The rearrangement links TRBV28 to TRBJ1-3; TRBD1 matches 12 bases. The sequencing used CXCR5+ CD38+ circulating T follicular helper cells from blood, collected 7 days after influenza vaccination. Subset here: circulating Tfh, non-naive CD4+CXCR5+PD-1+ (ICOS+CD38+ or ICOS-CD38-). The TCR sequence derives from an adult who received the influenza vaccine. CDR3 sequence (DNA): TGTGCCAGCAGTTTACCCGGGACAGGGGGCAGGAACACCATATATTTT. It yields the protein CASSLPGTGGRNTIYF.